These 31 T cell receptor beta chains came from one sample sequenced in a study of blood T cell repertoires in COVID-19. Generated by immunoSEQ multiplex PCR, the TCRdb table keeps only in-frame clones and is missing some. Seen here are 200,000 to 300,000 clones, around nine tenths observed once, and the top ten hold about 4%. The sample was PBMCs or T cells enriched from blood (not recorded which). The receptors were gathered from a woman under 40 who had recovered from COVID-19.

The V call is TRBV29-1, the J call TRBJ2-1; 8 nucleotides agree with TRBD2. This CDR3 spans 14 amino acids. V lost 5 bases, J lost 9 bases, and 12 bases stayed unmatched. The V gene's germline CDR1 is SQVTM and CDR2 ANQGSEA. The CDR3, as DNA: TGCAGCGTTCAACCGGGACTAGTTAGGAGTGAGCAGTTCTTC. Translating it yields CSVQPGLVRSEQFF.

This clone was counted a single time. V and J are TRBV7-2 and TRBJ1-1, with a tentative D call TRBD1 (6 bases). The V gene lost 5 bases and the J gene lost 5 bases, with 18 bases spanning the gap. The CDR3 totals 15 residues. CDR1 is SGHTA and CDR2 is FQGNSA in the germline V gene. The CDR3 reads CASSRLRGGGTEAFF. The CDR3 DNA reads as TGTGCCAGCAGCAGGTTAAGAGGGGGGGGAACTGAAGCTTTCTTT.

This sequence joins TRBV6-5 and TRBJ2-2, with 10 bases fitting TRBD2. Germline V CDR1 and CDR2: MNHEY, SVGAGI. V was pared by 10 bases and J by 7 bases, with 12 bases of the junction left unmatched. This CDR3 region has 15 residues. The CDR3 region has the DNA TGTGCCATTTCTGGGCTAGCGGGAGCGATCGGGGAGCTGTTTTTT. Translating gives CAISGLAGAIGELFF.

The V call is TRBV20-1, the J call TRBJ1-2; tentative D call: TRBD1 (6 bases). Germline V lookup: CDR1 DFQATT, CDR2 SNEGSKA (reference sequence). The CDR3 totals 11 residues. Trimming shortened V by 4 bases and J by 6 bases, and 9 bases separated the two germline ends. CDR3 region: CSANRVHGYTF. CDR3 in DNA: TGCAGTGCTAACAGGGTCCATGGCTACACCTTC.

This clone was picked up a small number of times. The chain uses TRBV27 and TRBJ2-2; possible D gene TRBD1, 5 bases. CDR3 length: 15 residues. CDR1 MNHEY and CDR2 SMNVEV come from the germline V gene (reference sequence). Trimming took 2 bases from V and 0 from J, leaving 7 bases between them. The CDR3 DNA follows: TGTGCCAGCAGTTTAAGGGGCACGAACACCGGGGAGCTGTTTTTT. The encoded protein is CASSLRGTNTGELFF.

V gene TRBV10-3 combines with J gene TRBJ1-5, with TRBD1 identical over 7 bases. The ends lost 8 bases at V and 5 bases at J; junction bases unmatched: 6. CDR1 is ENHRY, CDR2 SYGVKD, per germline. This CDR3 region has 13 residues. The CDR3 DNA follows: TGTGCCATCGGGAAGGGGGCCGATCAGCCCCAGCATTTT. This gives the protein CAIGKGADQPQHF.

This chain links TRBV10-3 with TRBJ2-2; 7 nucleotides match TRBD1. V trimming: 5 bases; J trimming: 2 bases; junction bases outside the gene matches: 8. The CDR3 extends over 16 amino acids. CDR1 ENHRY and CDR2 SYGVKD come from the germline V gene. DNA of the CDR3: TGTGCCATCAGTACTTACGACAGGGATAACACCGGGGAGCTGTTTTTT. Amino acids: CAISTYDRDNTGELFF.

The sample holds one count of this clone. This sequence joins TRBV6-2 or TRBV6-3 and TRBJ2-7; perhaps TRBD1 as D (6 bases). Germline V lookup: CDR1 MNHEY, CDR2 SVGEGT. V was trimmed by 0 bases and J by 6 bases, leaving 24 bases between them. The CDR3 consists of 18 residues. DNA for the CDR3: TGTGCCAGCAGTTACTCCGGGCAAACCAGGGGCCAGAGGGTCGAGCAGTACTTC. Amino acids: CASSYSGQTRGQRVEQYF.

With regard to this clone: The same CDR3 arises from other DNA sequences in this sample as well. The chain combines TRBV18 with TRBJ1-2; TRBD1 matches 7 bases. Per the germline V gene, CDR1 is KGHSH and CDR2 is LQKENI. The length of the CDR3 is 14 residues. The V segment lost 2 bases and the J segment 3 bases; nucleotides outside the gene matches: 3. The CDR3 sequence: CASSPGQGDYGYTF. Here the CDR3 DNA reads TGTGCCAGCTCACCAGGGCAGGGGGACTATGGCTACACCTTC.

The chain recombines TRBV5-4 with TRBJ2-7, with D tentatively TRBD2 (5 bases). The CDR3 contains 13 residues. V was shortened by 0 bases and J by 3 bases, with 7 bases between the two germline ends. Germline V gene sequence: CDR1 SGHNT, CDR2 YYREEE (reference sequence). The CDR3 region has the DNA TGTGCCAGCAGCTTGGACAGCGGCTACGAGCAGTACTTC. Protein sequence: CASSLDSGYEQYF.

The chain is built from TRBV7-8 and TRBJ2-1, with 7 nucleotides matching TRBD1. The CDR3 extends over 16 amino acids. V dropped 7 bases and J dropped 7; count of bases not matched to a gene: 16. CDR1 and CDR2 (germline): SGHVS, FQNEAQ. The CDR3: CASIKPRDRVGNEQFF. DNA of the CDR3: TGTGCCAGCATCAAACCCCGGGACAGAGTTGGGAATGAGCAGTTCTTC. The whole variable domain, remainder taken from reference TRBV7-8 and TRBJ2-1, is GAGVSQSPRYKVAKRGQDVALRCDPISGHVSLFWYQQALGQGPEFLTYFQNEAQLDKSGLPSDRFFAERPEGSVSTLKIQRTQQEDSAVYLCASIKPRDRVGNEQFFGPGTRLTVL.

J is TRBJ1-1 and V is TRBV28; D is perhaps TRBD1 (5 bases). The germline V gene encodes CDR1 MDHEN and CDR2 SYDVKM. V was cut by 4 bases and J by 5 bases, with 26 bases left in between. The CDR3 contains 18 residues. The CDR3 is CASSYRISGRSRGTEAFF. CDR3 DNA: TGTGCCAGCAGTTATAGAATATCAGGGCGGTCGCGTGGGACTGAAGCTTTCTTT.

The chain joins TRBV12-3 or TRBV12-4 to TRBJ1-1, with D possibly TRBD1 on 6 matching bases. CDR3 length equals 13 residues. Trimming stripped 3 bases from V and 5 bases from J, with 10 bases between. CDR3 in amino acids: CASSLGRGTEAFF. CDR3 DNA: TGTGCCAGCAGTTTGGGCAGGGGAACTGAAGCTTTCTTT.

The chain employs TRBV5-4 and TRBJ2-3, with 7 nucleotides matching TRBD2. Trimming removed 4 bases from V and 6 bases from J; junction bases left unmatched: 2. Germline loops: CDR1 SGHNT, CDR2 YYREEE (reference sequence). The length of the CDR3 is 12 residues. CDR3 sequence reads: CASSLGGDTQYF. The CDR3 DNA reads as TGTGCCAGCAGCCTCGGGGGGGATACGCAGTATTTT.

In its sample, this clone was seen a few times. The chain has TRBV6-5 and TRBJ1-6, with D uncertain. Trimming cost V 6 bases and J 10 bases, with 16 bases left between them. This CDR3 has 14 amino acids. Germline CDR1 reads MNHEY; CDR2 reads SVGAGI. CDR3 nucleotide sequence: TGTGCCAGCAGCGTCCATATCGAGAAATCACCCCTCCACTTT. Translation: CASSVHIEKSPLHF.

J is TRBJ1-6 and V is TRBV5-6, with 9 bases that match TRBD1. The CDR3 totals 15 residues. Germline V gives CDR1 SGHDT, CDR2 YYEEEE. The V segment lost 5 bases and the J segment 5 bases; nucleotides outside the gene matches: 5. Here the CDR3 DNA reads TGTGCCAGCAGATACAGGGGGCTTGATAATTCACCCCTCCACTTT. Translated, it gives CASRYRGLDNSPLHF.

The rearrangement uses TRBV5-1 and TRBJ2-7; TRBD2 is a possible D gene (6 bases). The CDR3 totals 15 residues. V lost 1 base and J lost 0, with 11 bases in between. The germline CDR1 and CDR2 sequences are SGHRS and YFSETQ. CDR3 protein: CASSLRGTASYEQYF. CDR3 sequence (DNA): TGCGCCAGCAGCTTGCGGGGGACTGCCTCCTACGAGCAGTACTTC.

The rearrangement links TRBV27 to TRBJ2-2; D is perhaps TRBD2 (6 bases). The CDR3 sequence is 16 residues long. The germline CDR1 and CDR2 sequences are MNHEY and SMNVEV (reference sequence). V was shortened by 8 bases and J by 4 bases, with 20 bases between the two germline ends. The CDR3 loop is CASSLGGARGTGELFF. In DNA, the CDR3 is TGTGCCAGCTCCCTCGGAGGGGCAAGGGGCACCGGGGAGCTGTTTTTT.

The CDR3 spells CASSLRVRFAGIVDEQFF. The CDR3 DNA reads as TGTGCCAGCAGCTTAAGGGTGCGATTTGCAGGGATTGTCGATGAGCAGTTCTTC. This sequence joins TRBV7-2 and TRBJ2-1; maybe TRBD1 (5 bases). Looked up from germline, CDR1 is SGHTA and CDR2 is FQGNSA. This CDR3 is 18 amino acids long. V lost 2 bases to trimming and J lost 8 bases, with 25 bases between them.

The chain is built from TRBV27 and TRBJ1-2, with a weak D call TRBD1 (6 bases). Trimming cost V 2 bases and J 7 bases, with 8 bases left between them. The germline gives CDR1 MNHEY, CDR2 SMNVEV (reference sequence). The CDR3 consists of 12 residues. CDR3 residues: CASSLAGVGYTF. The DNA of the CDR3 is TGTGCCAGCAGTTTAGCAGGGGTTGGCTACACCTTC.

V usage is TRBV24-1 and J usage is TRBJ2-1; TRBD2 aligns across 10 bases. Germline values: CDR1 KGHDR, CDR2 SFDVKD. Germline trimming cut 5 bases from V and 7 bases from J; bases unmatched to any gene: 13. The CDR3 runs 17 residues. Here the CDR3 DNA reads TGTGCCACCAGTGGAGCTCAGGGGCTTAGCGGGAGGAATGAGCAGTTCTTC. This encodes CATSGAQGLSGRNEQFF.

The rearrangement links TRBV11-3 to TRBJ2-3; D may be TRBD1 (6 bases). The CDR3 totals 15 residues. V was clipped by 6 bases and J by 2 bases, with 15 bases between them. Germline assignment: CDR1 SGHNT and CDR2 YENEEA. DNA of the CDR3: TGTGCCAGCAGTTCTACTTGGGACAACACAGATACGCAGTATTTT. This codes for CASSSTWDNTDTQYF.

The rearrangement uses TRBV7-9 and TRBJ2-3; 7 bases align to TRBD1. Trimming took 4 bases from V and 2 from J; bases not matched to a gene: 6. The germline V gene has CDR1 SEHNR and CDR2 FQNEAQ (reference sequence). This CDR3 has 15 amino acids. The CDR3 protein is CASSSGTVDTDTQYF. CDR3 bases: TGTGCCAGCAGCTCCGGGACAGTTGACACAGATACGCAGTATTTT.

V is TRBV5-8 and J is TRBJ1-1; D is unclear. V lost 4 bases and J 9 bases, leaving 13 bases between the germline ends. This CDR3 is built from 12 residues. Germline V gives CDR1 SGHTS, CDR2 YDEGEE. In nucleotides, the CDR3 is TGTGCCAGCAGCGAACGTAGAGGTAAAGCTTTCTTT. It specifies CASSERRGKAFF.

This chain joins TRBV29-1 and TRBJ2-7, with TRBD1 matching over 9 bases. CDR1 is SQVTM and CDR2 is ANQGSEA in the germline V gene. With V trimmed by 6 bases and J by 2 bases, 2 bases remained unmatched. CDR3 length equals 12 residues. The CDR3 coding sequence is TGCAGCGTCGGGACAGGGCCCTACGAGCAGTACTTC. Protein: CSVGTGPYEQYF.

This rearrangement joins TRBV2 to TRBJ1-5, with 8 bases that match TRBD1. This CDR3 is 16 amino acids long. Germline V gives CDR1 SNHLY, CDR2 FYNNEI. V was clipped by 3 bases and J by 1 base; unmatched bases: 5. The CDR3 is CASSDQRTGSNQPQHF. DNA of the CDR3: TGTGCCAGCAGTGATCAGCGGACAGGGAGCAATCAGCCCCAGCATTTT.

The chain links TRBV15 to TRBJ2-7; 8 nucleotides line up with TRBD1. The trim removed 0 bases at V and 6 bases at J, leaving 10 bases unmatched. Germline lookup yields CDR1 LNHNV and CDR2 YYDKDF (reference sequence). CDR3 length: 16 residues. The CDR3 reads CATSRDHGQGRLEQYF. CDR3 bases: TGTGCCACCAGCAGAGATCATGGACAGGGCAGGCTCGAGCAGTACTTC.

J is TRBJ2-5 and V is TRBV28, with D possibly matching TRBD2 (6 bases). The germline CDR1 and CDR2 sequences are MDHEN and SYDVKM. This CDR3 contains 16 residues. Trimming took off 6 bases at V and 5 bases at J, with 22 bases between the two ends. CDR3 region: CASRWGGGAEGETQYF. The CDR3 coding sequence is TGTGCCAGCAGATGGGGCGGCGGGGCGGAGGGGGAGACCCAGTACTTC. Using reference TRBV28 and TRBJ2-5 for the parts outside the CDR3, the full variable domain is DVKVTQSSRYLVKRTGEKVFLECVQDMDHENMFWYRQDPGLGLRLIYFSYDVKMKEKGDIPEGYSVSREKKERFSLILESASTNQTSMYLCASRWGGGAEGETQYFGPGTRLLVL.

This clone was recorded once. The CDR3 here is CASSFERWGQGRHFSYEQYF. CDR3 DNA: TGTGCCAGCAGTTTTGAGCGGTGGGGACAGGGACGGCACTTCTCCTACGAGCAGTACTTC. The rearrangement joins TRBV28 to TRBJ2-7, with 9 positions matching TRBD1. The CDR3 spans 20 residues. V lost 3 bases to trimming and J lost 0 bases; unmatched junction nucleotides: 18. Germline V gene sequence: CDR1 MDHEN, CDR2 SYDVKM.

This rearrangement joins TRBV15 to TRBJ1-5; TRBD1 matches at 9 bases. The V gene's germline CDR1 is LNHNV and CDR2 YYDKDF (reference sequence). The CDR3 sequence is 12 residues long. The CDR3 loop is CATGTGNQPQHF. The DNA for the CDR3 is TGTGCTACAGGGACAGGGAATCAGCCCCAGCATTTT.

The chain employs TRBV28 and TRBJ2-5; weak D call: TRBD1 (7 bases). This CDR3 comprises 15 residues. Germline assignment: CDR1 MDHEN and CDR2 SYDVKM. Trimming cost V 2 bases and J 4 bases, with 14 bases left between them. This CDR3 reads CASSLGAQGGETQYF. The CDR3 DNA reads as TGTGCCAGCAGTTTAGGTGCCCAGGGGGGAGAGACCCAGTACTTC.